Below, 26 T cell receptor beta chains from the same sample are listed, as sequenced in a study of vaccination and CD4 T cells after COVID-19. No antigen is known for these receptors. Sequencing of cultured CD4+ T cell DNA used the Oncomine TCR Beta short-read assay. Each CDR3 protein gets one entry after TCRdb re-called the PCR reads with MiXCR. The table has around 14,000 distinct CDR3 sequences, 73% seen once. Treatment in this sample: roughly 10-day PBMC culture with coronavirus spike peptide pools or control peptides (ViraFEST assay). Sequencing was performed on CD4+ T cells from blood, cultured in vitro. The receptors originated from a human donor who had recovered from COVID-19.

This clonotype was counted a few times. This chain uses TRBV24-1 with TRBJ2-3, with D possibly TRBD1 on 7 matching bases. This CDR3 has 16 amino acids. Germline V gives CDR1 KGHDR, CDR2 SFDVKD. The V gene lost 6 bases and the J gene lost 4 bases, with 19 bases spanning the gap. CDR3 coding DNA: TGTGCCACCAGTAGGGGGCTAGCGTGGGACCCAGATACGCAGTATTTT. The encoded protein is CATSRGLAWDPDTQYF.

This chain connects TRBV20-1 to TRBJ2-6; tentative D call: TRBD2 (6 bases). V was shortened by 5 bases and J by 1 base, with 12 bases between the two germline ends. The CDR3 has 15 residues. Per the germline V gene, CDR1 is DFQATT and CDR2 is SNEGSKA (reference sequence). The CDR3 bases are TGCAGTGCTCACCTCGGGGGTTCTGGGGCCAACGTCCTGACTTTC. It specifies CSAHLGGSGANVLTF.

J is TRBJ2-2 and V is TRBV29-1; maybe TRBD2 (6 bases). Trimming shortened V by 6 bases and J by 4 bases, and 18 bases separated the two germline ends. CDR1 is SQVTM, CDR2 ANQGSEA, per germline. The CDR3 runs 15 residues. CDR3 in amino acids: CSVAPGGALTGELFF. The DNA of the CDR3 is TGCAGCGTCGCCCCCGGGGGAGCGCTCACCGGGGAGCTGTTTTTT.

The V call is TRBV4-1, the J call TRBJ1-5; D call uncertain. V shed 2 bases and J shed 6 bases, with 17 bases lying between them. The germline gives CDR1 MGHRA, CDR2 YSYEKL. The CDR3 totals 16 residues. The CDR3 DNA is TGCGCCAGCAGCCAAAATACGGGGAGCGCCTTTCAGCCCCAGCATTTT. Residues: CASSQNTGSAFQPQHF.

The chain joins TRBV4-3 to TRBJ2-6, with TRBD1 identical over 11 bases. V shed 0 bases and J 4 bases; nucleotides not matched to a gene: 5. Germline CDR1 LGHNA, CDR2 YSLEER. The CDR3 spans 18 residues. The CDR3, as DNA: TGCGCCAGCAGCCAAGACGGACAGGGGGCGGCCGGGGCCAACGTCCTGACTTTC. It yields the protein CASSQDGQGAAGANVLTF.

The chain couples TRBV6-1 to TRBJ1-5; D gene unclear. V lost 6 bases, J lost 5 bases, and 11 bases lay in between. This CDR3 contains 13 residues. The germline gives CDR1 MNHNS, CDR2 SASEGT. The DNA of the CDR3 is TGTGCCAGCAGGCTGGGTCCCCATCAGCCCCAGCATTTT. It encodes CASRLGPHQPQHF.

The V call is TRBV7-2, the J call TRBJ1-1; TRBD1 matches 10 bases. The CDR3 is made up of 16 amino acids. CDR1 is SGHTA, CDR2 FQGNSA, per germline. J gave up 5 bases and V 2 bases, and 8 bases lay outside the gene matches. DNA of the CDR3: TGTGCCAGCAGCTTAAACACCGGGACAGGGGAGACTGAAGCTTTCTTT. This encodes CASSLNTGTGETEAFF.

The chain links TRBV20-1 to TRBJ1-2, with 7 bases aligning to TRBD1. V shed 7 bases, J shed 5 bases, and the junction held 16 bases outside the gene matches. The CDR3 is 15 residues long. Germline assignment: CDR1 DFQATT and CDR2 SNEGSKA (reference sequence). The DNA for the CDR3 is TGCAGTGAAGATGGAACAGGGGCCGCTTTATATGGCTACACCTTC. Protein product: CSEDGTGAALYGYTF.

J is TRBJ1-3 and V is TRBV6-4; 10 positions agree with TRBD1. V trimming: 5 bases; J trimming: 0 bases; junction bases outside the gene matches: 7. Germline assignment: CDR1 MRHNA and CDR2 SNTAGT. The CDR3 sequence is 17 residues long. The CDR3 reads CASSQPGQGNSGNTIYF. The DNA of the CDR3 is TGTGCCAGCAGTCAACCGGGACAGGGGAACTCTGGAAACACCATATATTTT.

The chain links TRBV19 to TRBJ1-6; perhaps TRBD1 as D (5 bases). The CDR3 covers 14 residues. Trimming removed 5 bases from V and 7 bases from J, with 12 bases in between. The V gene's germline CDR1 is LNHDA and CDR2 SQIVND (reference sequence). The CDR3 is CASSPRDGNSPLHF. CDR3 sequence (DNA): TGTGCCAGTAGTCCTAGGGACGGAAATTCACCCCTCCACTTT. Based on the CDR3 plus reference TRBV19 and TRBJ1-6, the full variable domain is DGGITQSPKYLFRKEGQNVTLSCEQNLNHDAMYWYRQDPGQGLRLIYYSQIVNDFQKGDIAEGYSVSREKKESFPLTVTSAQKNPTAFYLCASSPRDGNSPLHFGNGTRLTVT.

V usage is TRBV12-3 or TRBV12-4 and J usage is TRBJ2-3; TRBD1 is a possible D gene (6 bases). The V and J ends lost 5 bases and 0 bases respectively, with 12 bases between them. CDR3 length: 15 residues. CDR3 sequence reads: CASSQRQASTDTQYF. The CDR3 DNA is TGTGCCAGCAGTCAACGACAGGCCAGCACAGATACGCAGTATTTT.

This clonotype has more than one count but fewer than ten. CDR3 protein: CASSLKRSFGSPLHF. The DNA of the CDR3 is TGTGCCAGCAGTTTAAAGCGCAGCTTCGGTTCACCCCTCCACTTT. This chain uses TRBV27 with TRBJ1-6; D ambiguous. Trimming cost V 2 bases and J 9 bases, with 14 bases left between them. Germline V gene sequence: CDR1 MNHEY, CDR2 SMNVEV (reference sequence). This CDR3 comprises 15 residues.

The V gene is TRBV5-1, the J gene TRBJ2-5; 16 bases agree with TRBD2. Germline lookup yields CDR1 SGHRS and CDR2 YFSETQ. Germline trimming cut 4 bases from V and 4 bases from J; bases unmatched to any gene: 4. CDR3 length: 16 residues. The CDR3 sequence: CASSLGTSGRGETQYF. As DNA, the CDR3 is TGCGCCAGCAGCCTGGGGACTAGCGGGAGGGGAGAGACCCAGTACTTC.

The chain recombines TRBV20-1 with TRBJ2-3; D might be TRBD2 (5 bases). The germline V gene has CDR1 DFQATT and CDR2 SNEGSKA (reference sequence). There are 16 residues in the CDR3. V was pared by 0 bases and J by 5 bases, with 18 bases between. Here the CDR3 reads CSARDPTRGRVDTQYF. In DNA form, the CDR3 reads TGCAGTGCTAGAGATCCAACTAGAGGAAGGGTAGATACGCAGTATTTT.

The gene calls are TRBV5-1 and TRBJ2-4; D gene uncertain. Germline V CDR1 and CDR2: SGHRS, YFSETQ. Trimming took 4 bases from V and 2 from J, leaving 16 bases between them. The CDR3 extends over 16 amino acids. The CDR3 region is CASSPSGRPTKNIQYF. Written as DNA, the CDR3 is TGCGCCAGCAGCCCTAGTGGGCGCCCAACCAAAAACATTCAGTACTTC.

V and J are TRBV7-9 and TRBJ1-1; no clear D. Trimming cost V 1 base and J 1 base, with 10 bases left between them. The germline V gene encodes CDR1 SEHNR and CDR2 FQNEAQ (reference sequence). The CDR3 length is 15 residues. The CDR3 region is CASSLVGVRNTEAFF. Here the CDR3 DNA reads TGTGCCAGCAGCTTAGTGGGCGTGCGGAACACTGAAGCTTTCTTT.

The rearrangement joins TRBV7-2 to TRBJ2-7; 7 bases align to TRBD2. Trimming cost V 5 bases and J 7 bases; bases outside gene matches: 14. From germline, CDR1 is SGHTA and CDR2 FQGNSA. The CDR3 runs to 15 residues. CDR3 nucleotide sequence: TGTGCCAGCAGCCCTATGGGAGTAGCGCGGGGGGAGCAGTACTTC. Translated, it gives CASSPMGVARGEQYF.

The chain recombines TRBV20-1 with TRBJ2-1; tentative D call: TRBD1 (6 bases). This CDR3 comprises 14 residues. Trimming cost V 0 bases and J 7 bases, with 13 bases left between them. The germline V gene encodes CDR1 DFQATT and CDR2 SNEGSKA (reference sequence). The CDR3, as DNA: TGCAGTGCTAGAGATCGAGGGACATGGAATGAGCAGTTCTTC. Protein product: CSARDRGTWNEQFF.

CDR3 sequence: CSAALLPLGNEQFF. The CDR3 DNA is TGCAGTGCCGCCCTCCTTCCGTTAGGGAATGAGCAGTTCTTC. The rearrangement uses TRBV20-1 and TRBJ2-1; D is uncertain. Germline CDR1 reads DFQATT; CDR2 reads SNEGSKA (reference sequence). Trimming removed 6 bases from V and 7 bases from J, with 19 bases in between. The CDR3 is 14 residues long.

This clonotype was seen a few times. The chain links TRBV7-2 to TRBJ2-5, with 13 bases lining up with TRBD2. The CDR3 sequence is 16 residues long. Germline CDR1 SGHTA, CDR2 FQGNSA. V lost 5 bases and J lost 5; bases outside the gene matches: 8. The CDR3 spells CASSHGLAGVGETQYF. CDR3 DNA sequence: TGTGCCAGCAGCCACGGACTAGCGGGAGTGGGGGAGACCCAGTACTTC.

V gene TRBV7-2 combines with J gene TRBJ1-2; D remains ambiguous. The CDR3 contains 18 residues. The V end was cut by 3 bases, the J end by 0 bases, with 20 bases between. CDR1 is SGHTA, CDR2 FQGNSA, per germline. The CDR3 protein is CASSFTSTIEQANYGYTF. The DNA of the CDR3 is TGTGCCAGCAGCTTTACTTCGACAATCGAACAAGCTAACTATGGCTACACCTTC.

The chain couples TRBV7-8 to TRBJ1-2; perhaps TRBD1 as D (5 bases). Germline loops: CDR1 SGHVS, CDR2 FQNEAQ. The CDR3 contains 15 residues. V was pared by 3 bases and J by 3 bases, with 14 bases between. The CDR3 sequence is CASSLVIGGDYGYTF. In nucleotides, the CDR3 is TGTGCCAGCAGCTTGGTCATCGGGGGGGACTATGGCTACACCTTC. Together with reference TRBV7-8 and TRBJ1-2, the CDR3 gives the full variable domain: GAGVSQSPRYKVAKRGQDVALRCDPISGHVSLFWYQQALGQGPEFLTYFQNEAQLDKSGLPSDRFFAERPEGSVSTLKIQRTQQEDSAVYLCASSLVIGGDYGYTFGSGTRLTVV.

The rearrangement joins TRBV4-1 to TRBJ2-7, with 8 bases that match TRBD2. CDR1 is MGHRA and CDR2 is YSYEKL in the germline V gene. This CDR3 contains 15 residues. After removal of 1 base from V and 3 bases from J, the junction contained 5 bases not matched to a gene. The CDR3 region is CASSQAGGDYYEQYF. The CDR3 region has the DNA TGCGCCAGCAGCCAAGCGGGAGGGGACTACTACGAGCAGTACTTC.

The gene calls are TRBV19 and TRBJ1-5; D unclear. CDR1 and CDR2 (germline): LNHDA, SQIVND (reference sequence). The length of the CDR3 is 14 residues. The V gene lost 7 bases and the J gene lost 5 bases, with 15 bases spanning the gap. CDR3 residues: CASNPTAPYQPQHF. DNA of the CDR3: TGTGCCAGTAATCCTACAGCGCCCTATCAGCCCCAGCATTTT.

This clonotype was seen a single time. The rearrangement links TRBV28 to TRBJ1-2, with 9 bases aligning to TRBD1. V dropped 5 bases and J dropped 13; count of bases not matched to a gene: 5. The CDR3 covers 11 residues. CDR1 is MDHEN and CDR2 is SYDVKM in the germline V gene. Here the CDR3 reads CASSTGQGCTF. CDR3 DNA sequence: TGTGCCAGCAGTACCGGACAGGGGTGCACCTTC.

This clonotype was seen a single time. The chain has TRBV28 and TRBJ1-1; D unresolved. V was trimmed by 1 base and J by 4 bases, leaving 13 bases between them. CDR1 and CDR2 from the germline V gene are MDHEN and SYDVKM. CDR3 length equals 15 residues. CDR3: CASSLLSRRSTEAFF. The CDR3 DNA follows: TGTGCCAGCAGTTTATTATCAAGAAGGAGCACTGAAGCTTTCTTT.